The sequence of this T cell receptor (beta chain) was determined in a study of blood T cells in healthy people across ages. Broader study findings: As age increased, TCR beta diversity per million T cells fell in a roughly linear fashion.

Sample-barcoded 5' priming and a J-beta primer mix drove a second PCR of about 6 to 12 cycles. TCRdb processed the 5' RACE reads anew with MiXCR; each CDR3 protein has one entry. The table has some 760,000 distinct CDR3 sequences, roughly 25% seen once. Notes on this clonotype: Antigen unknown.

The germline V gene encodes CDR1 LGHNA and CDR2 YSLEER. The CDR3 totals 13 residues. The V gene lost 1 base and the J gene lost 6 bases, with 7 bases spanning the gap. These data also formed part of another study, on T cells of mothers and their children. That paper notes: Among related mother-child pairs, overlap was slightly higher than in unrelated pairs, though not significantly.

Sequenced sample: blood. The V and J genes are TRBV4-3 and TRBJ1-5; D unresolved. This sequence was found in a boy younger than 18 in good health. CDR3: CASSQAMGQPQHF. The DNA of the CDR3 is TGCGCCAGCAGCCAAGCGATGGGTCAGCCCCAGCATTTT.